This T cell receptor beta chain was sequenced during a study of Ad26.COV2.S vaccination and SARS-CoV-2 variants. V lost 6 bases and J lost 8, with 23 bases in between. Germline-derived CDR1 and CDR2 are MNHEY and SMNVEV (reference sequence). The CDR3 has 16 residues. Indicated treatment: around 19 received Ad26.COV2.S at low or high dose, single or two shots; about 5 received placebo; per-sample allocation not given. The study sampled participants on day 63 after the first vaccine or placebo injection. At a Boston site, the person donating was an adult of 18-55 years. An Ad26 vector expressing Wuhan-strain SARS-CoV-2 spike constituted the vaccine. Profiling relied on immunoSEQ multiplex PCR, and the TCRdb table lists in-frame clones only, not all of them. Of fewer than 500,000 clones in the sample, 90% are singletons; the top ten hold 10% to 15%. This clone was counted once. Antigen unknown. Study-level results: Participants in the vaccine arm had higher spike-specific TCR breadth; placebo recipients had lower.

The gene calls are TRBV27 and TRBJ2-4, with TRBD1 as a possible D gene (5 bases). This receptor was obtained from a person aged 18-60 years who received the Ad26.COV2.S COVID-19 vaccine or a placebo. This specimen consisted of peripheral blood, obtained in a trial of Ad26.COV2.S vaccine versus placebo. The DNA for the CDR3 is TGTGCCAGCAGCCCTTCTCCGGACAAAGGGTCATACATTCAGTACTTC. It translates to CASSPSPDKGSYIQYF.